Detailed here is one TCR beta chain. The target antigen is unknown. The TCR beta library used iRepertoire HTBI primers with Arm-PCR amplification of CDR3. Each CDR3 protein gets one entry after TCRdb re-called the multiplex PCR reads with MiXCR. The table lists about 620,000 distinct CDR3 sequences, approximately 15% of them singletons. This sample was taken from a study of regulatory T cells in long-lasting Graves disease. Study at large: Under 3 months of antithyroid drugs had been taken by newly diagnosed Graves' patients. Study conclusions and caveats: Sharing of public clonotypes was greater in persistent patients (2,741) than in new patients (around 1,000).

Time point defined: newly diagnosed GD, antithyroid drugs for less than 3 months. Researchers made the TCR library from RNA that was extracted from PBMCs. Another study also made use of these data, one on T cells in Graves' hyperthyroidism and ophthalmopathy. That report adds: Ophthalmopathy stood apart from stable hyperthyroidism in a 13 V-J model.

The sequencing used peripheral blood mononuclear cells (PBMCs), collected at new diagnosis, from a patient treated with antithyroid drugs. The source is a woman aged 25 to 39 with Graves disease.

The CDR3 protein is CASRLQSQVGYEQYF. The CDR3 DNA sequence: TGTGCCAGCAGGCTCCAAAGCCAGGTTGGATACGAGCAGTACTTC. The chain recombines TRBV2 with TRBJ2-7; D unresolved. The length of the CDR3 is 15 residues. V lost 6 bases, J lost 4 bases, and 19 bases lay in between. From germline, CDR1 is SNHLY and CDR2 FYNNEI.